Listed here are 30 T cell receptor beta chains from one sample, sequenced in a study of OX40 agonist ivuxolimab in advanced cancers. Clones were sequenced by immunoSEQ multiplex PCR, and TCRdb holds only the in-frame ones, with some missing. The sample holds tens of thousands of clones, 80% to 90% seen once. The sequences come from CD4+ or CD8+ T cells sorted from blood, collected in a trial of the OX40 agonist ivuxolimab. Receptors were obtained from an adult with an advanced solid tumor such as melanoma, head and neck, liver or kidney cancer.

This clone was seen ten or more times. The genes are TRBV11-3 and TRBJ2-7; D is undetermined. The CDR3 sequence is 12 residues long. The ends were cut back, 2 bases at V and 2 bases at J, with 4 bases in the middle. The germline gives CDR1 SGHNT, CDR2 YENEEA. The DNA of the CDR3 is TGTGCCAGCAGCTTAATCACCTACGAGCAGTACTTC. This encodes CASSLITYEQYF.

The rearrangement joins TRBV6-1 to TRBJ1-1, with D unresolved. This CDR3 region has 16 residues. The germline V and J ends were trimmed by 2 bases and 0 bases, with 13 bases remaining between them. The germline CDR1 and CDR2 sequences are MNHNS and SASEGT. DNA for the CDR3: TGTGCCAGCAGTGAACGGTTTAGCAGCTTGAACACTGAAGCTTTCTTT. Protein sequence: CASSERFSSLNTEAFF.

The rearrangement joins TRBV19 to TRBJ2-5; TRBD1 agrees at 9 bases. CDR3 size: 16 residues. V shed 5 bases, J shed 1 base, and the junction held 8 bases outside the gene matches. From germline, CDR1 is LNHDA and CDR2 SQIVND (reference sequence). In DNA form, the CDR3 reads TGTGCCAGTAGTCAGGGACAGGGTGTGAGCCAAGAGACCCAGTACTTC. Protein product: CASSQGQGVSQETQYF.

For this clone: The sample carries other DNA sequences with the same CDR3. The rearrangement uses TRBV29-1 and TRBJ1-1, with D tentatively TRBD1 (5 bases). Germline values: CDR1 SQVTM, CDR2 ANQGSEA. The CDR3 contains 12 residues. The V end was cut by 7 bases, the J end by 1 base, with 10 bases between. CDR3 protein: CSARQTNTEAFF. In nucleotides, the CDR3 is TGCAGCGCCCGACAGACGAACACTGAAGCTTTCTTT.

The chain uses TRBV19 and TRBJ1-2, with TRBD1 as a possible D gene (6 bases). Trimming removed 5 bases from V and 5 bases from J, with 12 bases in between. The CDR3 spans 13 residues. Germline CDR1 LNHDA, CDR2 SQIVND (reference sequence). CDR3 residues: CASSSWTAYGYTF. The CDR3 nucleotides are TGTGCCAGTAGTTCCTGGACAGCTTATGGCTACACCTTC.

The rearrangement links TRBV6-1 to TRBJ1-2; possibly TRBD1 for D (5 bases). Germline V CDR1 and CDR2: MNHNS, SASEGT. CDR3 length equals 15 residues. V lost 7 bases to trimming and J lost 4 bases, with 19 bases between them. CDR3 protein: CASISIPGRGYGYTF. CDR3 nucleotides: TGTGCCAGCATCTCCATCCCAGGGCGCGGCTATGGCTACACCTTC.

This sequence joins TRBV5-6 and TRBJ2-2, with D unclear. The CDR3 runs to 14 residues. V lost 0 bases, J lost 6 bases, and 9 bases lay in between. The V gene's germline CDR1 is SGHDT and CDR2 YYEEEE. CDR3 in DNA: TGTGCCAGCAGCTTGGGTCGGGTACCCGGGGAGCTGTTTTTT. This codes for CASSLGRVPGELFF.

The V and J genes are TRBV10-3 and TRBJ2-1, with 7 bases aligning to TRBD2. This CDR3 has 11 amino acids. Trimming removed 6 bases from V and 9 bases from J; junction bases left unmatched: 2. Germline loops: CDR1 ENHRY, CDR2 SYGVKD. This CDR3 reads CAIRTSTEQFF. The CDR3 bases are TGTGCCATCAGGACTAGCACTGAGCAGTTCTTC.

V and J are TRBV7-2 and TRBJ1-1; no reliable D call. Germline CDR1 and CDR2: SGHTA and FQGNSA. The CDR3 consists of 15 residues. V lost 1 base and J 2 bases, leaving 11 bases between the germline ends. CDR3 sequence reads: CASSLVPAGNTEAFF. The CDR3 region has the DNA TGTGCCAGCAGCTTAGTTCCAGCAGGAAACACTGAAGCTTTCTTT.

The CDR3 bases are TGTGCCAGCAGCTTAGCCGTAAACGAGCAGTACTTC. Protein product: CASSLAVNEQYF. J is TRBJ2-7 and V is TRBV7-9; D is uncertain. This CDR3 comprises 12 residues. The V end lost 0 bases, the J end lost 5 bases, and 5 bases lay between the germline ends. Germline values: CDR1 SEHNR, CDR2 FQNEAQ (reference sequence).

The rearrangement joins TRBV18 to TRBJ2-1, with 7 bases fitting TRBD1. Germline values: CDR1 KGHSH, CDR2 LQKENI. The CDR3 runs to 15 residues. V was clipped by 0 bases and J by 4 bases; unmatched bases: 3. The CDR3, as DNA: TGTGCCAGCTCACCACCCCCAGGGGGTTACAATGAGCAGTTCTTC. Translation gives CASSPPPGGYNEQFF.

The genes are TRBV5-5 and TRBJ1-3, with D possibly TRBD1 on 5 matching bases. V lost 4 bases to trimming and J lost 0 bases, with 14 bases between them. The CDR3 has 16 amino acids. The germline CDR1 and CDR2 sequences are SGHKS and YYEKEE (reference sequence). The CDR3 DNA reads as TGTGCCAGCAGCGTCCAGGGTCTCCGCTCTGGAAACACCATATATTTT. Translated: CASSVQGLRSGNTIYF.

The chain employs TRBV6-6 and TRBJ1-2, with 9 bases identical to TRBD1. J was trimmed by 8 bases and V by 5 bases; bases with no gene match: 6. CDR1 and CDR2 (germline): MNHNY, SVGAGI (reference sequence). There are 13 residues in the CDR3. CDR3 sequence (DNA): TGTGCCAGCAGTCCCGGGACAGGGACCGGCTACACCTTC. Translating it yields CASSPGTGTGYTF.

This chain joins TRBV7-2 and TRBJ2-3; 8 nucleotides line up with TRBD2. This CDR3 region has 16 residues. Germline V gene data show CDR1 as SGHTA and CDR2 as FQGNSA. J lost 8 bases, V lost 5 bases, and 15 bases had no gene match. CDR3 in amino acids: CASSALAEPPASTQYF. The CDR3 DNA is TGTGCCAGCAGCGCACTAGCGGAGCCGCCCGCCAGTACGCAGTATTTT.

The chain is built from TRBV9 and TRBJ2-5; no clear D. The germline gives CDR1 SGDLS, CDR2 YYNGEE. The CDR3 totals 13 residues. V gave up 0 bases and J gave up 2 bases, with 5 bases separating them. For the CDR3, the DNA is TGTGCCAGCAGCGTAGCACAACAAGAGACCCAGTACTTC. It specifies CASSVAQQETQYF. The full variable domain, in which reference TRBV9 and TRBJ2-5 provide the parts outside the CDR3, is DSGVTQTPKHLITATGQRVTLRCSPRSGDLSVYWYQQSLDQGLQFLIQYYNGEERAKGNILERFSAQQFPDLHSELNLSSLELGDSALYFCASSVAQQETQYFGPGTRLLVL.

Only one count was recorded for this clone. CDR3 in amino acids: CASSQGVGTPSYNSPLHF. The CDR3 nucleotides are TGTGCCAGCAGCCAAGGCGTCGGGACACCTTCCTATAATTCACCCCTCCACTTT. V usage is TRBV14 and J usage is TRBJ1-6; a possible D gene is TRBD1 (6 bases). V lost 1 base and J lost 1, with 14 bases in between. This CDR3 comprises 18 residues. Germline lookup yields CDR1 SGHDN and CDR2 FVKESK.

The chain uses TRBV7-9 and TRBJ2-3, with 8 bases matching TRBD1. The CDR3 extends over 15 amino acids. V lost 5 bases to trimming and J lost 0 bases; unmatched junction nucleotides: 4. CDR1 SEHNR and CDR2 FQNEAQ come from the germline V gene (reference sequence). The CDR3 nucleotides read TGTGCCAGCAGCCTACGGACAGGGAGCACAGATACGCAGTATTTT. Its protein product is CASSLRTGSTDTQYF.

The J gene is TRBJ1-5, the V gene TRBV11-2; possibly TRBD1 for D (6 bases). The CDR3 runs to 14 residues. The germline CDR1 and CDR2 sequences are SGHAT and FQNNGV. Trimming left V 0 bases short and J 5 bases short, with 8 bases between. CDR3 sequence reads: CASSLDQGYQPQHF. As DNA, the CDR3 is TGTGCCAGCAGCTTAGACCAGGGGTATCAGCCCCAGCATTTT.

Concerning this clone: Distinct nucleotide sequences in the sample also encode this CDR3. This chain joins TRBV15 and TRBJ2-7; 12 nucleotides agree with TRBD1. This CDR3 region has 15 residues. Germline V lookup: CDR1 LNHNV, CDR2 YYDKDF (reference sequence). The junction had 6 bases not matched to a gene; V was cut back by 2 bases and J by 7 bases. CDR3 sequence (DNA): TGTGCCACCAGCAGACCGGGACAGGGGGCGAGAGAGCAGTACTTC. It codes for CATSRPGQGAREQYF.

This clone was seen more than once but under ten times. V usage is TRBV5-1 and J usage is TRBJ1-1; 8 bases fit TRBD1. This CDR3 region has 14 residues. Trimming removed 9 bases from V and 0 bases from J; junction bases left unmatched: 7. The germline V gene encodes CDR1 SGHRS and CDR2 YFSETQ. In DNA form, the CDR3 reads TGCGCCACTCGGACAGGGCCCATGAACACTGAAGCTTTCTTT. Translation gives CATRTGPMNTEAFF.

This chain links TRBV5-1 with TRBJ1-6; D is unresolved. The CDR3 is 16 residues long. The germline gives CDR1 SGHRS, CDR2 YFSETQ. The V end lost 5 bases, the J end lost 4 bases, and 16 bases lay between the germline ends. In DNA, the CDR3 is TGCGCCAGCAGGCCGGGATCAACGGTATATAATTCACCCCTCCACTTT. Amino acids: CASRPGSTVYNSPLHF.

The V call is TRBV25-1, the J call TRBJ1-6; D is unclear. V dropped 6 bases and J dropped 5 bases, with 8 bases sitting between them. The CDR3 is 13 residues long. Germline values: CDR1 MGHDK, CDR2 SYGVNS. Here the CDR3 DNA reads TGTGCCAGCAGCTGGGTGAATAATTCACCCCTCCACTTT. Amino acids: CASSWVNNSPLHF.

This chain links TRBV29-1 with TRBJ1-2; D is ambiguous. Germline V gene lookup returns CDR1 SQVTM and CDR2 ANQGSEA. The CDR3 contains 11 residues. Trimming pared 3 bases from V and 6 bases from J, leaving 8 bases between. The chain's CDR3 is CSVDAGNGYTF. CDR3 nucleotides: TGCAGCGTTGACGCGGGGAATGGCTACACCTTC.

As regards this clone: One end of the junction does not line up with germline, which may come from a read error. The CDR3, as DNA: TGTGCCAGCCAGACGTCGACAGGGGCTAAGTATGGCTACACCTTC. Residues: CASQTSTGAKYGYTF. This chain joins TRBV19 and TRBJ1-2; the match to TRBD1 covers 8 bases. CDR3 length: 15 amino acids. Germline CDR1 reads LNHDA; CDR2 reads SQIVND (reference sequence). The full variable domain, in which reference TRBV19 and TRBJ1-2 provide the parts outside the CDR3, is DGGITQSPKYLFRKEGQNVTLSCEQNLNHDAMYWYRQDPGQGLRLIYYSQIVNDFQKGDIAEGYSVSREKKESFPLTVTSAQKNPTAFYLCASQTSTGAKYGYTFGSGTRLTVV.

The chain recombines TRBV12-5 with TRBJ1-4; D remains ambiguous. Germline lookup yields CDR1 LGHNT and CDR2 FRNRAP. V shed 2 bases and J shed 0 bases, with 10 bases lying between them. This CDR3 is 16 amino acids long. The CDR3 protein is CASGLQRFSTNEKLFF. CDR3 nucleotides: TGTGCTAGTGGTTTGCAAAGGTTTTCAACTAATGAAAAACTGTTTTTT.

The chain links TRBV6-1 to TRBJ2-2; TRBD1 is a possible D gene (5 bases). Trimming pared 9 bases from V and 6 bases from J, leaving 11 bases between. The CDR3 is 12 amino acids. Germline-derived CDR1 and CDR2 are MNHNS and SASEGT. The DNA for the CDR3 is TGTGCCAGTGTTCTGGGGCCCGGGGAGCTGTTTTTT. Protein sequence: CASVLGPGELFF.

The V gene is TRBV4-1, the J gene TRBJ1-4; D may be TRBD1 (5 bases). Looked up from germline, CDR1 is MGHRA and CDR2 is YSYEKL. Trimming stripped 1 base from V and 6 bases from J, with 12 bases between. The CDR3 consists of 15 residues. In nucleotides, the CDR3 is TGCGCCAGCAGCCAAGCACCATCCAGGGATGAAAAACTGTTTTTT. The encoded protein is CASSQAPSRDEKLFF.

This clone turned up a few times. V and J are TRBV7-9 and TRBJ2-7; TRBD1 or TRBD2 may be the D gene (5 bases each). The germline CDR1 and CDR2 sequences are SEHNR and FQNEAQ (reference sequence). The CDR3 is made up of 12 amino acids. Trimming left V 7 bases short and J 6 bases short, with 13 bases between. The CDR3 loop is CASKNRDLEQYF. The CDR3 DNA is TGTGCCAGCAAGAACCGGGACCTCGAGCAGTACTTC.

V gene TRBV6-1 combines with J gene TRBJ1-1; the D is unclear. Germline V lookup: CDR1 MNHNS, CDR2 SASEGT. The CDR3 has 11 amino acids. The germline V and J ends were trimmed by 4 bases and 10 bases, with 10 bases remaining between them. In DNA, the CDR3 is TGTGCCAGCAGTGCCGGAGGTGCAGCTTTCTTT. It yields the protein CASSAGGAAFF.

This clone showed up just once. The gene calls are TRBV7-2 and TRBJ2-2; the match to TRBD2 covers 9 bases. The CDR3 extends over 17 amino acids. Germline values: CDR1 SGHTA, CDR2 FQGNSA. After removal of 5 bases from V and 4 bases from J, the junction contained 11 bases not matched to a gene. CDR3 residues: CASSPSGVSRGTGELFF. The CDR3 region has the DNA TGTGCCAGCAGCCCTAGCGGGGTGAGCCGGGGCACCGGGGAGCTGTTTTTT.